One T cell receptor beta chain is described in this entry. Its antigen is as yet unknown. The CDR3 runs to 15 residues. The V end was cut by 2 bases, the J end by 2 bases, with 13 bases between. Germline lookup yields CDR1 MGHDK and CDR2 SYGVNS. The sample is drawn from a study of cytomegalovirus exposure and HLA in healthy donors. About the study: Researchers previously reported finding 90 million to 130 million unique TCR beta sequences from roughly 200 million T cells.

Overall study results and limits: The study assumed roughly uniform donor sequencing depth for presence/absence analyses. Specificity of a few CMV-associated chains for CMV antigens was verified in vitro. The authors reported that TCR beta sequences could predict HLA-A and HLA-B alleles. These predictions were accurate for most subjects in the first cohort.

Amplification used 60 Vbeta primers and 13 Jbeta primers. Profiled with immunoSEQ multiplex PCR; TCRdb holds only in-frame clones, not every one. The repertoire table contains about 79,000 clones. The clonotype comes from a man aged 30-40 years in good health and CMV-seronegative. The chain links TRBV25-1 to TRBJ2-7; TRBD1 might be the D (6 bases). The specimen was PBMCs. The CDR3 loop is CASSERTAGPYEQYF. The CDR3 nucleotides read TGTGCCAGCAGTGAAAGGACAGCTGGGCCCTACGAGCAGTACTTC.